This T cell receptor beta chain was sequenced during a study of OX40 agonist ivuxolimab in advanced cancers. CDR3 length: 9 amino acids. V was cut by 8 bases and J by 7 bases, with 3 bases left in between. The germline CDR1 and CDR2 sequences are SNHLY and FYNNEI. Clones were sequenced by immunoSEQ multiplex PCR, and TCRdb holds only the in-frame ones, with some missing. The data show more than 50,000 clones, around 87% seen once. This clone was counted a few times. Its antigen is currently unknown. Points from the study as a whole: There were also nonresponders showing low normalized T-cell clonal expansion.

This clonotype was obtained from an adult with an advanced solid tumor such as melanoma, head and neck, liver or kidney cancer. This chain joins TRBV2 and TRBJ1-5; D call uncertain. The sequences come from CD4+ or CD8+ T cells sorted from blood, collected in a trial of the OX40 agonist ivuxolimab. The CDR3 loop reads CASGQPQHF. The CDR3, as DNA: TGTGCCAGCGGACAGCCCCAGCATTTT.